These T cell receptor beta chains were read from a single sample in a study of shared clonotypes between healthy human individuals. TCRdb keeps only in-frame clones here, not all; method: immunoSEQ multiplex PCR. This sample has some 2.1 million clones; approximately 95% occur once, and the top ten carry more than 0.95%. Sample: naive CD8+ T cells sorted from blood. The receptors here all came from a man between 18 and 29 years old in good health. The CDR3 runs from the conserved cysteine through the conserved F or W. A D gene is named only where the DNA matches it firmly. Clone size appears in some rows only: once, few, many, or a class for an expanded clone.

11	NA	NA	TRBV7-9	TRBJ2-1	TGTGCCAGCAGCGAGCTAGAGTCAGTTTTCTTC	CASSELESVFF
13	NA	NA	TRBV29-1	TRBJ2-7	TGCAGCGTTGCTTTAGGTGGCGGCTACGAGCAGTACTTC	CSVALGGGYEQYF
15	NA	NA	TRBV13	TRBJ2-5	TGTGCCAGTTCAGGGACTGAGGCCTACCAAGAGACCCAGTACTTC	CASSGTEAYQETQYF
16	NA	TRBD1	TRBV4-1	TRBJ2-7	TGCGCCAGCAGCCAAGTTATAGGACAGGGTCAATACGAGCAGTACTTC	CASSQVIGQGQYEQYF
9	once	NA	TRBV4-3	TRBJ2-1	TGCGCCAGCAGCCAAGCTCGGTTCTTC	CASSQARFF
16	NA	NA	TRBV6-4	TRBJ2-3	TGTGCCAGCAGCCCACAGCCTGGGGGCCTCACAGATACGCAGTATTTT	CASSPQPGGLTDTQYF
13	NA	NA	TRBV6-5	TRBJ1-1	TGTGCCAGCAGCCAGGGGAGGGCCACTGAAGCTTTCTTT	CASSQGRATEAFF
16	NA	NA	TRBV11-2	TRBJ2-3	TGTGCCAGCAGCTTAGGGTGGGAGCGGTCCACAGATACGCAGTATTTT	CASSLGWERSTDTQYF
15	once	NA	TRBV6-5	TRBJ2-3	TGTGCCAGCAGTTACACCGCCAGGGATACAGATACGCAGTATTTT	CASSYTARDTDTQYF
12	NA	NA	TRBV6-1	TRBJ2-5	TGTGCCAGCACGGACCCGGGAGAGACCCAGTACTTC	CASTDPGETQYF
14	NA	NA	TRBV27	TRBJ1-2	TGTGCCAGCAGTTTAAGAGGGGGGATCTATGGCTACACCTTC	CASSLRGGIYGYTF
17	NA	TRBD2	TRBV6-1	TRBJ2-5	TGTGCCAGCAGTGAAGTATTCCTAGCGGGAGGAGGAGAGACCCAGTACTTC	CASSEVFLAGGGETQYF
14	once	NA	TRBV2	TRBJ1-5	TGTGCCAGCAACCCCCCAGGGGTCAATCAGCCCCAGCATTTT	CASNPPGVNQPQHF
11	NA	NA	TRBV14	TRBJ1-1	TGTGCCAGCAGCCAAGGGGGTGAGGCTTTCTTT	CASSQGGEAFF
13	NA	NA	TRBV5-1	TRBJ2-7	TGCGCCAGCAGCGAAAACAGGGAATACGAGCAGTACTTC	CASSENREYEQYF
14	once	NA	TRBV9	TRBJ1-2	TGTGCCAGCAGCGTATCACAGGGCGTCTATGGCTACACCTTC	CASSVSQGVYGYTF
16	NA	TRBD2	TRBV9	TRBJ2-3	TGTGCCAGCAGCGTAGTGGCGGGAGGAGGCACAGATACGCAGTATTTT	CASSVVAGGGTDTQYF
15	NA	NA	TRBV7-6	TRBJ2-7	TGTGCCAGCAGCTATGAGGAGGGGAGCTCCTACGAGCAGTACTTC	CASSYEEGSSYEQYF
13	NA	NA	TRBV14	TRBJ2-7	TGTGCCAGCAGCCAAGATACCGCCTACGAGCAGTACTTC	CASSQDTAYEQYF
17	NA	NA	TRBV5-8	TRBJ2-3	TGTGCCAGCAGCCTTAATCCGACGACACTAAGCACAGATACGCAGTATTTT	CASSLNPTTLSTDTQYF
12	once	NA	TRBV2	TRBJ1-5	TGTGCCAGCAGTACAGGGAATCAGCCCCAGCATTTT	CASSTGNQPQHF
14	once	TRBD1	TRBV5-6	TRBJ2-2	TGTGCCAGCAGCTTGGGATTCCCCGGGACAGGGCTGTTTTTT	CASSLGFPGTGLFF
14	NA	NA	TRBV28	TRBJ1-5	TGTGCCAGCAAGCCCCCAGGTACCAATCAGCCCCAGCATTTT	CASKPPGTNQPQHF
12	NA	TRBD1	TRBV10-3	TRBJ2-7	TGTGCCATCAAGACAGGGGGCTACGAGCAGTACTTC	CAIKTGGYEQYF
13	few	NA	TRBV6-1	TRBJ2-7	TGTGCCAGCAGTGAAAGGGAGACCTACGAGCAGTACTTC	CASSERETYEQYF
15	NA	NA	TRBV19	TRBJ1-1	TGTGCCAGTAGTGACACAGGGTCGGGAAACACTGAAGCTTTCTTT	CASSDTGSGNTEAFF